This is a list of T cell receptor beta chains from one sample in a study of CD4 T cells in relation to SARS-CoV-2 and coronaviruses. Their antigen targets remain unknown. Data came from immunoSEQ multiplex PCR; TCRdb stores just in-frame clones and leaves some out. The profile shows about 21,000 clones, 74% of them singletons. What was sequenced was CD4+ T cells from PBMCs, cultured in vitro. Receptors originate from a human donor in good health. Both conserved end residues are part of each CDR3. The D gene is left open where the match is weak. Clone sizes are given selectively: once, few, many, or a class where the clone is expanded.

clone size: once; J gene: TRBJ2-1; V gene: TRBV7-3; D gene: NA; CDR3 DNA: TGTGCCAGCAAGGAGTCGGGCTCCTACAATGAGCAGTTCTTC; CDR3 protein: CASKESGSYNEQFF
clone size: NA; J gene: TRBJ2-1; V gene: TRBV2; D gene: TRBD2; CDR3 DNA: TGTGCCAGCAGTGAAGTAGCGGGAGGACACAATGAGCAGTTCTTC; CDR3 protein: CASSEVAGGHNEQFF
clone size: few; J gene: TRBJ1-5; V gene: TRBV4-1; D gene: NA; CDR3 DNA: TGCGCCAGCAGCCAAGGGGGACAAGCATTGTATCAGCCCCAGCATTTT; CDR3 protein: CASSQGGQALYQPQHF
clone size: NA; J gene: TRBJ2-3; V gene: TRBV19; D gene: NA; CDR3 DNA: TGTGCCAGTAGTCGAACACGCACAGATACGCAGTATTTT; CDR3 protein: CASSRTRTDTQYF
clone size: once; J gene: TRBJ1-1; V gene: TRBV5-6; D gene: TRBD1; CDR3 DNA: TGTGCCAGCAACGATGACAGGGGGGCGAACACTGAAGCTTTCTTT; CDR3 protein: CASNDDRGANTEAFF
clone size: few; J gene: TRBJ1-5; V gene: TRBV6-5; D gene: NA; CDR3 DNA: TGTGCCAGCTCTTTGGGACCGGGCAATCAGCCCCAGCATTTT; CDR3 protein: CASSLGPGNQPQHF
clone size: NA; J gene: TRBJ1-4; V gene: TRBV5-1; D gene: NA; CDR3 DNA: TGCGCCAGCAGCCTGGACCGTCAAAATGAAAAACTGTTTTTT; CDR3 protein: CASSLDRQNEKLFF
clone size: NA; J gene: TRBJ2-1; V gene: TRBV5-1; D gene: TRBD2; CDR3 DNA: TGCGCCAGCAGCTTGGTGGTAGCGGGAAGTACAATGAGTGGGCAGTTCTTC; CDR3 protein: CASSLVVAGSTMSGQFF
clone size: NA; J gene: TRBJ2-1; V gene: TRBV3-1/TRBV3-2; D gene: NA; CDR3 DNA: TGTGCCAGCAGCCAAGACTTATACAATGAGCAGTTCTTC; CDR3 protein: CASSQDLYNEQFF
clone size: NA; J gene: TRBJ2-7; V gene: TRBV30; D gene: TRBD2; CDR3 DNA: TGTGCCTGGAGTGTGGCCAGCGGGATAGGAGAGCAGTACTTC; CDR3 protein: CAWSVASGIGEQYF
clone size: NA; J gene: TRBJ1-3; V gene: TRBV6-5; D gene: TRBD1; CDR3 DNA: TGTGCCAGCATCAACAGGGGCTCTGGAAACACCATATATTTT; CDR3 protein: CASINRGSGNTIYF
clone size: NA; J gene: TRBJ2-5; V gene: TRBV3-1/TRBV3-2; D gene: TRBD2; CDR3 DNA: TGTGCCAGCAGCCAAGATTGGGCTAGCGGGATGGAGACCCAGTACTTC; CDR3 protein: CASSQDWASGMETQYF
clone size: NA; J gene: TRBJ1-1; V gene: TRBV14; D gene: TRBD1; CDR3 DNA: TGTGCCAGCAGCGGCCGGACAGGGGGCACTGAAGCTTTCTTT; CDR3 protein: CASSGRTGGTEAFF
clone size: few; J gene: TRBJ2-1; V gene: TRBV5-4; D gene: NA; CDR3 DNA: TGTGCCAGCAGCTTGGTCGGGGAAAATGAGCAGTTCTTC; CDR3 protein: CASSLVGENEQFF
clone size: NA; J gene: TRBJ2-3; V gene: TRBV19; D gene: TRBD2; CDR3 DNA: TGTGCCAGTAGTAGAGGGGCGGGAGCCGGCACAGATACGCAGTATTTT; CDR3 protein: CASSRGAGAGTDTQYF
clone size: NA; J gene: TRBJ2-5; V gene: TRBV2; D gene: NA; CDR3 DNA: TGTGCCAGCAGTGAAGGGCCTGTGACCCAGTACTTC; CDR3 protein: CASSEGPVTQYF
clone size: NA; J gene: TRBJ1-2; V gene: TRBV3-1/TRBV3-2; D gene: TRBD1; CDR3 DNA: TGTGCCAGCAGCCAAGGGGTCGCACAGGGGGCGCTCGGCTACACCTTC; CDR3 protein: CASSQGVAQGALGYTF